Detailed here is one TCR beta chain. This entry is derived from a study of T cell changes during pregnancy in multiple sclerosis. TCRdb's table, derived via immunoSEQ multiplex PCR, lists solely in-frame clones and lacks some. The sample holds roughly 90,000 clones; around 93% are singletons and the top ten take around 2%. CDR1 and CDR2 (germline): MNHEY, SVGAGI. V was pared by 6 bases and J by 6 bases, with 5 bases of the junction left unmatched. This CDR3 has 13 amino acids. V is TRBV6-5 and J is TRBJ1-5; 7 bases map to TRBD1. The sample was peripheral blood, taken in the first trimester of pregnancy. The receptor was isolated from a female donor in good health, enrolled as a control in a pregnancy study. The CDR3 bases are TGTGCCAGCAGCAACAGGGGACCTCAGCCCCAGCATTTT. Its protein is CASSNRGPQPQHF.